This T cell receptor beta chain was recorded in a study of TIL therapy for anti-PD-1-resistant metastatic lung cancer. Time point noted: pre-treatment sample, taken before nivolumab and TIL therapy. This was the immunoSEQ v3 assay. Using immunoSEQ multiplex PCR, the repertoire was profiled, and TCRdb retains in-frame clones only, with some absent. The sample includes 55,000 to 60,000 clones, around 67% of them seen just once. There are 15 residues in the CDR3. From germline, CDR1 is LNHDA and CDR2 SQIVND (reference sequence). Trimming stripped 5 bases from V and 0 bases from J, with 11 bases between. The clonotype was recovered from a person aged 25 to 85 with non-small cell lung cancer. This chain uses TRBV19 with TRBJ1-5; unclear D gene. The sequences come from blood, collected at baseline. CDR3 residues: CASSLEGDSNQPQHF. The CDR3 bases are TGTGCCAGTAGTTTGGAGGGTGATAGCAATCAGCCCCAGCATTTT.